The rows below give T cell receptor beta chains drawn from one sample of a study of OX40 agonist ivuxolimab in advanced cancers. Some clones are missing from TCRdb's copy, which holds only in-frame ones; the method was immunoSEQ multiplex PCR. The table shows tens of thousands of clones, with 85% to 90% occurring only once. The sequencing here drew on CD4+ or CD8+ T cells sorted from blood, taken in a trial of the OX40 agonist ivuxolimab. These receptor sequences come from an adult with an advanced solid tumor such as melanoma, head and neck, liver or kidney cancer. Each CDR3 is given with its conserved first and last residue. D genes are given only for firm matches. Clone size is stated in some rows and not others, as once, few, many or a class when expanded.

TRBJ2-2 | TRBV18 | - | TRBD1 | CASSLVQGANTGELFF | TGTGCCAGCTCACTTGTCCAGGGGGCGAACACCGGGGAGCTGTTTTTT
TRBJ2-2 | TRBV7-9 | - | - | CASSPVTGELFF | TGTGCCAGCAGCCCCGTCACCGGGGAGCTGTTTTTT
TRBJ1-6 | TRBV5-4 | - | TRBD1 | CASSLVGTGDNSPLHF | TGTGCCAGCAGCTTAGTCGGGACAGGGGATAATTCACCCCTCCACTTT
TRBJ2-7 | TRBV28 | - | TRBD1 | CASSPGTGPYEQYF | TGTGCCAGCAGTCCCGGGACAGGGCCCTACGAGCAGTACTTC
TRBJ2-5 | TRBV5-4 | - | TRBD1 | CASSTTGIRETQYF | TGTGCCAGCAGCACGACAGGGATTCGGGAGACCCAGTACTTC
TRBJ1-5 | TRBV6-1 | once | - | CASSDPLIVGNQPQHF | TGTGCCAGCAGTGATCCCCTAATCGTGGGCAATCAGCCCCAGCATTTT
TRBJ2-7 | TRBV11-2 | - | - | CASSLDRRGPGYEQYF | TGTGCCAGCAGCTTAGATCGCCGGGGACCCGGCTACGAGCAGTACTTC
TRBJ2-7 | TRBV7-9 | - | TRBD1 | CASSSTGGASGAAF | TGTGCCAGCAGCTCGACAGGGGGCGCATCCGGGGCAGCATTC
TRBJ2-2 | TRBV6-1 | - | - | CASSENTGELFF | TGTGCCAGCAGTGAGAACACCGGGGAGCTGTTTTTT
TRBJ2-7 | TRBV12-2 | - | - | CASRCWTGGAYEQYF | TGTGCAAGTCGCTGCTGGACAGGAGGCGCCTACGAGCAGTACTTC
TRBJ2-7 | TRBV10-3 | - | - | CAISDRGYEQYF | TGTGCCATCAGTGACAGGGGCTACGAGCAGTACTTC
TRBJ1-2 | TRBV5-5 | - | - | CASSLEGEAYGYTF | TGTGCCAGCAGCTTGGAGGGGGAGGCCTATGGCTACACCTTC
TRBJ2-5 | TRBV7-9 | - | - | CASSLAHETQYF | TGTGCCAGCAGCTTAGCCCACGAGACCCAGTACTTC
TRBJ2-6 | TRBV5-8 | - | TRBD1 | CASSSYRGSGANVLTF | TGTGCCAGCAGCTCATACAGGGGATCTGGGGCCAACGTCCTGACTTTC
TRBJ1-1 | TRBV6-1 | - | TRBD1 | CASSPGTGLETEAFF | TGTGCCAGCAGTCCAGGGACAGGGTTAGAGACTGAAGCTTTCTTT
TRBJ2-3 | TRBV30 | - | TRBD1 | CAWDRQGSTDTQYF | TGTGCCTGGGATCGACAGGGTTCCACAGATACGCAGTATTTT
TRBJ2-3 | TRBV18 | - | TRBD2 | CASSPSLAGDDTQYF | TGTGCCAGCTCACCCTCACTAGCGGGGGACGATACGCAGTATTTT
TRBJ1-3 | TRBV30 | - | TRBD1 | CAARGPGNTIYF | TGTGCCGCGAGGGGGCCGGGAAACACCATATATTTT
TRBJ2-2 | TRBV5-1 | - | TRBD1 | CASSWTGADTGELFF | TGCGCCAGCAGCTGGACAGGGGCGGACACCGGGGAGCTGTTTTTT
TRBJ2-5 | TRBV3-1/TRBV3-2 | once | - | CAKDKTQYF | TGTGCCAAGGATAAAACCCAGTACTTC
TRBJ2-1 | TRBV6-9 | - | - | CASASNGGSSYNEQFF | TGTGCCAGCGCGTCGAATGGGGGGTCTTCCTACAATGAGCAGTTCTTC
TRBJ2-7 | TRBV5-1 | - | TRBD1 | CASNLAGTGSHEQYF | TGCGCCAGCAACCTCGCCGGGACAGGGTCCCACGAGCAGTACTTC
TRBJ1-2 | TRBV11-3 | once | - | CASSSGPAGDGYTF | TGTGCCAGCAGCTCCGGACCCGCCGGGGATGGCTACACCTTC
TRBJ1-4 | TRBV18 | - | - | CASSLGTAATNEKLFF | TGTGCCAGCTCTCTAGGGACGGCTGCAACTAATGAAAAACTGTTTTTT
TRBJ2-7 | TRBV11-3 | - | TRBD1 | CASSSLAGTGFEQYF | TGTGCCAGCAGCTCCTTGGCGGGGACAGGGTTCGAGCAGTACTTC
TRBJ1-2 | TRBV6-5 | - | - | CASSYSGYYGYTF | TGTGCCAGCAGTTACTCCGGTTACTATGGCTACACCTTC
TRBJ2-1 | TRBV7-3 | - | - | CASSILNEQFF | TGTGCCAGCAGCATACTCAATGAGCAGTTCTTC
TRBJ1-1 | TRBV7-9 | - | - | CASYWGDKAEAFF | TGTGCCAGCTATTGGGGGGATAAAGCTGAAGCTTTCTTT
TRBJ1-1 | TRBV6-1 | - | TRBD1 | CASSVRQGAAEAFF | TGTGCCAGCAGTGTGAGACAGGGGGCGGCTGAAGCTTTCTTT
TRBJ2-1 | TRBV5-1 | - | - | CASSLGQRVSYNEQFF | TGCGCCAGCAGCCTGGGACAGCGGGTCTCCTACAATGAGCAGTTCTTC